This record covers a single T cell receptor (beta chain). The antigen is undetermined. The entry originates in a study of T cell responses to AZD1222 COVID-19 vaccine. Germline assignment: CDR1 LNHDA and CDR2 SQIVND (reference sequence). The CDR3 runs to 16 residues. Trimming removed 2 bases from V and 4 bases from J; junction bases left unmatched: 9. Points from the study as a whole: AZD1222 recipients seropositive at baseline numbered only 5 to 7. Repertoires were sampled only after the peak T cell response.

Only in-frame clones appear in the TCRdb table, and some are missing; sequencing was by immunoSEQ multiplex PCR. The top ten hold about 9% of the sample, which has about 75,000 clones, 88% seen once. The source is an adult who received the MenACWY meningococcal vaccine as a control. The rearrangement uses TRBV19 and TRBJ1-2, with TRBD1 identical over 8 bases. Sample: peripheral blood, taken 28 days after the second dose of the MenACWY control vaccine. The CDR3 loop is CASSIPPGTGVYGYTF. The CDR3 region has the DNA TGTGCCAGTAGTATACCTCCCGGGACAGGCGTCTATGGCTACACCTTC. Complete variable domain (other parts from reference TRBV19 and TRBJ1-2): DGGITQSPKYLFRKEGQNVTLSCEQNLNHDAMYWYRQDPGQGLRLIYYSQIVNDFQKGDIAEGYSVSREKKESFPLTVTSAQKNPTAFYLCASSIPPGTGVYGYTFGSGTRLTVV.